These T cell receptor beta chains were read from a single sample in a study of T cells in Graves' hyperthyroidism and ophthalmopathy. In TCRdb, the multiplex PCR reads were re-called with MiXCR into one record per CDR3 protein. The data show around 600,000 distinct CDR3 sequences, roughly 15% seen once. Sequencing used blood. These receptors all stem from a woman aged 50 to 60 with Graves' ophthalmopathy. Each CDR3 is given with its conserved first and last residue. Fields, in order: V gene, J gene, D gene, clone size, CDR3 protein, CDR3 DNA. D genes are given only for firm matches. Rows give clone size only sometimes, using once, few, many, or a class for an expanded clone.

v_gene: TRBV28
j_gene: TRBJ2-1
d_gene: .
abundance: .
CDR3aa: CANGDAYNEQFF
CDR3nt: TGTGCCAACGGGGACGCCTACAATGAGCAGTTCTTC

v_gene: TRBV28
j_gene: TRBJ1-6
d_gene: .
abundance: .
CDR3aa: CASSLGWALHF
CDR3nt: TGTGCCAGCAGTTTAGGGTGGGCCCTCCACTTT

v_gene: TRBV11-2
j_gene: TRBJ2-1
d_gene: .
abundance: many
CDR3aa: CASSLGFPTYNEQFF
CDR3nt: TGTGCCAGCAGCTTAGGCTTCCCCACCTACAATGAGCAGTTCTTC

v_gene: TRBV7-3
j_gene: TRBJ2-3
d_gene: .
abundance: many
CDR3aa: CASSLRQQGFDTQYF
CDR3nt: TGTGCCAGCAGCTTACGGCAACAGGGTTTCGATACGCAGTATTTT

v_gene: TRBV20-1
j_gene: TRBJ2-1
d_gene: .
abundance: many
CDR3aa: CSAGIPGNEQFF
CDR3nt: TGCAGTGCTGGGATCCCAGGTAATGAGCAGTTCTTC

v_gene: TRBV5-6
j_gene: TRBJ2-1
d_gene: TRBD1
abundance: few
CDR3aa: CASSLALDSGTGDNEQFF
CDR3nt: TGTGCCAGCAGCTTGGCTTTGGATTCCGGGACAGGGGACAATGAGCAGTTCTTC

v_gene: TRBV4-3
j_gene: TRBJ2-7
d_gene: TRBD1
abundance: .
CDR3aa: CASSTRTGGVYEQYF
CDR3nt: TGCGCCAGCAGCACTCGGACAGGGGGGGTCTACGAGCAGTACTTC

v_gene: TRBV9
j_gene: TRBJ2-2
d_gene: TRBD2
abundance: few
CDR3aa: CASSVEREGPGELFF
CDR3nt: TGTGCCAGCAGCGTAGAGCGGGAGGGCCCCGGGGAGCTGTTTTTT

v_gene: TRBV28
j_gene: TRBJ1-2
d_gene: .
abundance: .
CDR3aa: CASRKEGPYGYTF
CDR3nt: TGTGCCAGCAGAAAAGAAGGGCCCTATGGCTACACCTTC

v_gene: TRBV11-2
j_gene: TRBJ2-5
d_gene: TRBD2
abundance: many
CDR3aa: CASSLRRLASGSGETQYF
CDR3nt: TGTGCCAGCAGCTTAAGGCGGTTGGCTAGCGGGAGCGGGGAGACCCAGTACTTC

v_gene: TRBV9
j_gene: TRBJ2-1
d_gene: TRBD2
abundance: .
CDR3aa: CASSPPRLAGELDEQFF
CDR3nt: TGTGCCAGCAGCCCTCCCCGGCTAGCGGGAGAATTGGATGAGCAGTTCTTC

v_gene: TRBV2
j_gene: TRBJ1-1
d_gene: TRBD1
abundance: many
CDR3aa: CASSTPQGAANTEAFF
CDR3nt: TGTGCCAGCAGCACTCCCCAGGGGGCTGCGAACACTGAAGCTTTCTTT

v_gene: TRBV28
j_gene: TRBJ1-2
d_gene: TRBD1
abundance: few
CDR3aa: CASSPTDRGGGYTF
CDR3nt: TGTGCCAGCAGTCCAACGGACAGGGGGGGCGGATACACCTTC

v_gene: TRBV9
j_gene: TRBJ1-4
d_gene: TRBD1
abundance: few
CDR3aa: CASSVRGGQGNEKLFF
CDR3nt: TGTGCCAGCAGCGTTCGGGGGGGACAGGGGAATGAAAAACTGTTTTTT

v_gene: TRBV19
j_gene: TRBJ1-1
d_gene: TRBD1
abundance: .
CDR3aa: CASSIRQGAGNTEAFF
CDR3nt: TGTGCCAGTAGTATCCGACAGGGAGCAGGGAACACTGAAGCTTTCTTT

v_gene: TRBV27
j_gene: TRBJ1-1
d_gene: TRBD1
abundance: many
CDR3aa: CASSSQGSGNTEAFF
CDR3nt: TGTGCCAGCAGTTCACAGGGGAGTGGGAACACTGAAGCTTTCTTT

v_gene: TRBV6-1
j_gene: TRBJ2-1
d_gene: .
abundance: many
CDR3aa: CASSEAAGTPYNEQFF
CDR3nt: TGTGCCAGCAGTGAAGCCGCGGGTACCCCCTACAATGAGCAGTTCTTC

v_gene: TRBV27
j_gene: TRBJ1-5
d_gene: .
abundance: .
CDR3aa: CASSLSRLQPQHF
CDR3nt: TGTGCCAGCAGTTTATCCCGACTTCAGCCCCAGCATTTT

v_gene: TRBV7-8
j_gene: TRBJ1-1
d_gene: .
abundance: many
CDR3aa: CASSLQQLMNTEAFF
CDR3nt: TGTGCCAGCAGCTTACAGCAACTCATGAACACTGAAGCTTTCTTT

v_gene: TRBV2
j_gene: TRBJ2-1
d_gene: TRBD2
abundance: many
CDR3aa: CASSQTSGRAKSSYNEQFF
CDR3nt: TGTGCCAGCAGTCAGACTAGCGGGAGGGCGAAAAGCTCCTACAATGAGCAGTTCTTC

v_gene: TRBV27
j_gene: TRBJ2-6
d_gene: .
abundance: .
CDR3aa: CASSRSGRRGANVLAF
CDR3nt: TGTGCCAGCTCCCGGTCAGGGCGTAGAGGGGCCAACGTCCTGGCTTTC

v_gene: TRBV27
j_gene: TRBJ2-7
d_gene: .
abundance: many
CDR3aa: CASSLGQWAAEQYF
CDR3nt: TGTGCCAGCAGTTTAGGTCAGTGGGCCGCCGAGCAGTACTTC

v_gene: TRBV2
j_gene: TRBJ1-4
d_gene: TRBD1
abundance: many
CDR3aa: CASSGGTENEKLFF
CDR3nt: TGTGCCAGCAGTGGTGGGACAGAGAATGAAAAACTGTTTTTT

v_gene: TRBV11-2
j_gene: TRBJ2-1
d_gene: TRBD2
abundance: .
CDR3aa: CASRYSGRVGSYNEQFF
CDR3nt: TGTGCCAGCAGATATAGCGGGAGAGTCGGCTCCTACAATGAGCAGTTCTTC

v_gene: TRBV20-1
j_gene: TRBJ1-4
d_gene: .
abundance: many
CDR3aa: CSGVSRTDPTNEKLFF
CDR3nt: TGCAGTGGAGTGTCCAGGACGGACCCAACTAATGAAAAACTGTTTTTT

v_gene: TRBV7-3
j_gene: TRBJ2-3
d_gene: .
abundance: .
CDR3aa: CASSFTGEGTDTQYF
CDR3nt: TGTGCCAGCAGCTTTACGGGGGAAGGCACAGATACGCAGTATTTT

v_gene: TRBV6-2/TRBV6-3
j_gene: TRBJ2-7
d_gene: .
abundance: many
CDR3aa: CASSYRPGRPYEQYF
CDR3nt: TGTGCCAGCAGTTACCGTCCCGGGAGACCTTACGAGCAGTACTTC

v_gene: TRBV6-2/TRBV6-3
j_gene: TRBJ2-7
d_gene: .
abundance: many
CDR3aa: CASSYSRVAYEQYF
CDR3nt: TGTGCCAGCAGTTACTCGAGGGTCGCCTACGAGCAGTACTTC

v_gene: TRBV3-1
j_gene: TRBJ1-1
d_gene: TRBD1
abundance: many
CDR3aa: CASSQEGQWVEAFF
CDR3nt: TGTGCCAGCAGCCAAGAGGGACAGTGGGTTGAAGCTTTCTTT

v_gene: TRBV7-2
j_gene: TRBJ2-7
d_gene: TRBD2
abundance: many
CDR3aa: CASSLHYSGRTPYEQYF
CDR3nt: TGTGCCAGCAGCCTACACTATAGCGGGAGGACCCCCTACGAGCAGTACTTC

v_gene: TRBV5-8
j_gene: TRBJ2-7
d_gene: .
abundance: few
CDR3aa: CASSFRGFPYEQYF
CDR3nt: TGTGCCAGCAGCTTCAGGGGTTTCCCCTACGAGCAGTACTTC

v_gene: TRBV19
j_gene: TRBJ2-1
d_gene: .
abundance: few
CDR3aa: CASSIRSHQEAEQFF
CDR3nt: TGTGCCAGTAGTATAAGGAGCCATCAAGAGGCTGAGCAGTTCTTC

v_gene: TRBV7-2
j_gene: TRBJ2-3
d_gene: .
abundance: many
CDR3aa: CASSHLRASTDTQYF
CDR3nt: TGTGCCAGCAGCCACTTACGTGCTAGCACAGATACGCAGTATTTT

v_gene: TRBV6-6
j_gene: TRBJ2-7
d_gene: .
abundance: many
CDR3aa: CASSYSPGEQYF
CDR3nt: TGTGCCAGCAGTTACTCGCCGGGCGAGCAGTACTTC

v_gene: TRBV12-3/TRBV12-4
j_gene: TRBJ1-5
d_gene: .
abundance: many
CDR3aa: CASTWGVHQPQHF
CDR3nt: TGTGCCAGCACCTGGGGAGTCCATCAGCCCCAGCATTTT

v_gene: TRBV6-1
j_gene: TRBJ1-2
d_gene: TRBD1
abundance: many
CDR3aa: CASSSYRGPDLSYGYTF
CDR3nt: TGTGCCAGCAGTTCGTACAGGGGGCCGGATTTGAGCTATGGCTACACCTTC

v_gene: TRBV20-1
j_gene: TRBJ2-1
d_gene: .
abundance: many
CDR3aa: CSAARTYNEQFF
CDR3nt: TGCAGTGCGGCTAGGACCTACAATGAGCAGTTCTTC

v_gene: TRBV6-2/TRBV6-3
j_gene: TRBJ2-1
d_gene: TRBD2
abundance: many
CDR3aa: CASSYSIRGLAGPYNEQFF
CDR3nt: TGTGCCAGCAGTTACTCGATACGTGGACTAGCGGGCCCCTACAATGAGCAGTTCTTC

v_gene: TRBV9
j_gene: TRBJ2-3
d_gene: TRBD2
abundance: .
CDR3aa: CASSVAGGRGDTQYF
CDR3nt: TGTGCCAGCAGCGTAGCGGGAGGACGGGGAGATACGCAGTATTTT

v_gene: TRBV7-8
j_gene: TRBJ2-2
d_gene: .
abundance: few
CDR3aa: CASELTGGELFF
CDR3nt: TGTGCCAGCGAACTAACGGGCGGGGAGCTGTTTTTT